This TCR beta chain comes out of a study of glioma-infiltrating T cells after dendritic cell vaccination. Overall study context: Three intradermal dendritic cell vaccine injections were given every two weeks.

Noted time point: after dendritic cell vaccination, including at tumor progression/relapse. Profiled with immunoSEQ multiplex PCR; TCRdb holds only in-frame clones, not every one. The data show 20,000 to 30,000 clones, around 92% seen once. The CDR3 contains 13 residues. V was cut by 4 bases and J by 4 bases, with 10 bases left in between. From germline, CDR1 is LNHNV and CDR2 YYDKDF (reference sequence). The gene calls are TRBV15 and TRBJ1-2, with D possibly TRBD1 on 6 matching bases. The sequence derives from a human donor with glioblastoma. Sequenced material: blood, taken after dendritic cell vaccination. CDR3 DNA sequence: TGTGCCACCAGCACTGGACAGACCTATGGCTACACCTTC. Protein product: CATSTGQTYGYTF.